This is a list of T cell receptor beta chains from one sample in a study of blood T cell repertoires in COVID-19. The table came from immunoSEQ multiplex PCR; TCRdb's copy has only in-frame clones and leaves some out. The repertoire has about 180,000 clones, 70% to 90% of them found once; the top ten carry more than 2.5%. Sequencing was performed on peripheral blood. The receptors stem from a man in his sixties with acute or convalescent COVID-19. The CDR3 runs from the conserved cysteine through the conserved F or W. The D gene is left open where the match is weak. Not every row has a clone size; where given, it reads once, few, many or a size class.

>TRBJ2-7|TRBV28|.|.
CASRGYYEQYF
TGTGCCAGCAGGGGCTACTACGAGCAGTACTTC
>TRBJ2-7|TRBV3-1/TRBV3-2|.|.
CASSRSTYEQYF
TGTGCCAGCAGCCGGTCTACTTACGAGCAGTACTTC
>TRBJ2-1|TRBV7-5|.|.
CVRSLIGDRDEQFF
TGTGTCAGAAGCTTAATAGGAGATAGAGATGAGCAGTTCTTC
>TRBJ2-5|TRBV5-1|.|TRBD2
CASSPVAGGPQETQYF
TGCGCCAGCAGCCCGGTAGCGGGAGGGCCGCAGGAGACCCAGTACTTC
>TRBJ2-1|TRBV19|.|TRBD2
CASSIPGLADNEQFF
TGTGCCAGCAGTATTCCGGGACTAGCGGACAATGAGCAGTTCTTC
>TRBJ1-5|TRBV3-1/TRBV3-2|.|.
CASSQGRQTNQPQHF
TGTGCCAGCAGCCAAGGGCGGCAAACCAATCAGCCCCAGCATTTT
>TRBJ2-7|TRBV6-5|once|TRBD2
CASRGLAGSYEQYF
TGTGCCAGCAGGGGACTAGCGGGCTCCTACGAGCAGTACTTC
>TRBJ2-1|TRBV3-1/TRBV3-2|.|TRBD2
CASSSEHGGRPNNEQFF
TGTGCCAGCAGCTCAGAACATGGCGGGAGGCCAAACAATGAGCAGTTCTTC
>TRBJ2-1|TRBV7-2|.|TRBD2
CASSSGTRGNNEQFF
TGTGCCAGCAGCTCCGGGACTAGGGGCAACAATGAGCAGTTCTTC
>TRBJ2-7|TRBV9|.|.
CASSVGDSNYEQYF
TGTGCCAGCAGCGTAGGGGACTCCAACTACGAGCAGTACTTC
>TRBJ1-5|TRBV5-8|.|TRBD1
CASSSWGQGSNQPQHF
TGTGCCAGCAGCTCATGGGGACAGGGAAGCAATCAGCCCCAGCATTTT
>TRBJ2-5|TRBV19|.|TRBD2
CASSLLAGGETQYF
TGTGCCAGTAGTCTGCTAGCGGGAGGCGAGACCCAGTACTTC
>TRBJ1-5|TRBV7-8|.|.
CASSLARAMQPQHF
TGTGCCAGCAGCTTAGCGAGGGCGATGCAGCCCCAGCATTTT
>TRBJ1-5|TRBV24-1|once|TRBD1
CATSDRASGQPQHF
TGTGCCACATCGGACAGGGCGTCTGGTCAGCCCCAGCATTTT
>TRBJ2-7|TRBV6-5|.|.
CASSPPTGSEQYF
TGTGCCAGCAGTCCACCGACAGGAAGCGAGCAGTACTTC
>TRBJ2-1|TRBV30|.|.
CAWSQPGSLGNEQFF
TGTGCCTGGAGTCAACCGGGGTCCCTGGGCAATGAGCAGTTCTTC
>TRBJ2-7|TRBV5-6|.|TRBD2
CASSFSGIEQYF
TGTGCCAGCAGCTTTAGCGGGATCGAGCAGTACTTC
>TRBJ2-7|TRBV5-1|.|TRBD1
CASSPGDRGPPRYF
TGCGCCAGCAGCCCCGGGGACAGGGGGCCCCCCCGGTACTTC
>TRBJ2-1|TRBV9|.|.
CASSVGGRVTYNEQFF
TGTGCCAGCAGCGTAGGCGGCAGGGTAACCTACAATGAGCAGTTCTTC
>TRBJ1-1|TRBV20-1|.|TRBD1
CSASWDRRYTEAFF
TGCAGTGCTAGTTGGGACAGAAGATACACTGAAGCTTTCTTT
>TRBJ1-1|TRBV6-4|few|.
CASKPFGEGNTEAFF
TGTGCCAGCAAACCCTTTGGGGAGGGGAACACTGAAGCTTTCTTT
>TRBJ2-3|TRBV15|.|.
CATSPQADTQYF
TGTGCCACCTCCCCTCAGGCGGATACGCAGTATTTT
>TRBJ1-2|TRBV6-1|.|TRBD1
CASSERRTGVAFGYTF
TGTGCCAGCAGTGAACGAAGGACAGGGGTCGCCTTTGGCTACACCTTC
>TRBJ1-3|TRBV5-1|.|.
CASSFGQLGAGNTIYF
TGCGCCAGCAGCTTTGGACAGCTAGGGGCCGGAAACACCATATATTTT
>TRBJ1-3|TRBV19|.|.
CASSIGGMSGNTIYF
TGTGCCAGTAGTATCGGAGGGATGAGCGGAAACACCATATATTTT
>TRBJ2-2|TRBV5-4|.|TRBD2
CASSLGGRNTGELFF
TGTGCCAGCAGCTTGGGCGGGAGGAACACCGGGGAGCTGTTTTTT
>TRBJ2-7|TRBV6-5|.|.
CASRRQERYEQYF
TGTGCCAGCAGGAGACAGGAGCGCTACGAGCAGTACTTC
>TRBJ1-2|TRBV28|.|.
CASSLCEEVGGYTF
TGTGCCAGCAGTTTATGCGAGGAGGTAGGTGGCTACACCTTC